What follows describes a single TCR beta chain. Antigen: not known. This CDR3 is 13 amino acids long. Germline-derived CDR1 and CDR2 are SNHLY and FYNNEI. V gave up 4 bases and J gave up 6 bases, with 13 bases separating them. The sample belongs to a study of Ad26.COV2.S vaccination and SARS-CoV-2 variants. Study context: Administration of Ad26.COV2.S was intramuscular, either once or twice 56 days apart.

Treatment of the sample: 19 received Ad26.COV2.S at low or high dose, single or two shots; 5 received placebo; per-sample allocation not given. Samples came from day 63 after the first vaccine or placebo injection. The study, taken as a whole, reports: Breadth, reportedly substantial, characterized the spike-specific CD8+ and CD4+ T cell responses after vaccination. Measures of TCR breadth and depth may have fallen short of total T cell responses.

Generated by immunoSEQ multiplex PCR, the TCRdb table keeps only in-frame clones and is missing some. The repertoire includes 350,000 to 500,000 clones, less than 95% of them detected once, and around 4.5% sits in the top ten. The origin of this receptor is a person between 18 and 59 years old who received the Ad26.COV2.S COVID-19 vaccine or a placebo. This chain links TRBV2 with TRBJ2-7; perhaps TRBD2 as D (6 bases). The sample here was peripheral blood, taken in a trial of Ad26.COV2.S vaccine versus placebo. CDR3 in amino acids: CASSVGRELEQYF. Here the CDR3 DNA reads TGTGCCAGCAGTGTGGGTCGGGAGCTCGAGCAGTACTTC.